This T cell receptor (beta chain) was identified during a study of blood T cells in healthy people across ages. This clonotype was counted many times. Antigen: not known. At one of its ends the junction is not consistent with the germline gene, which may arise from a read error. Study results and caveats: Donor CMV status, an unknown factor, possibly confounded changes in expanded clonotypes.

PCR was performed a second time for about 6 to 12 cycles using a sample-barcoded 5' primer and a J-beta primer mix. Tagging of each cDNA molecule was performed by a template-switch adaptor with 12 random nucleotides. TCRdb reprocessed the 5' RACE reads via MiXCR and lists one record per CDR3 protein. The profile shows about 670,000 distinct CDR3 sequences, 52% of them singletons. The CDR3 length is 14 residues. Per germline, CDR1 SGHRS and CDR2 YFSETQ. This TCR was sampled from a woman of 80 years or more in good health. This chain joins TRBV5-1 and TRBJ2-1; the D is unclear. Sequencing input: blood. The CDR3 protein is CASSFDGSYNEQFF. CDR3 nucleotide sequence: TGTGCCAGCAGTTTCGATGGCTCCTACAATGAGCAGTTCTTC.